This TCR beta chain derives from a study of shared clonotypes between healthy human individuals. The data were produced by immunoSEQ multiplex PCR, yet TCRdb's version contains in-frame clones alone and is incomplete. The sample contains more than 1 million clones, 78% of which appear only once. The sequence came from a man younger than 35 in good health. Some clones in this sample may be carry-over from other donors' samples. Sample: memory CD4+ T cells from PBMCs. This sample's subset: CD45RA-negative fraction.

For the CDR3, the DNA is TGTGCCAGCAGCTTCCGGGCGATTGAGGGCTATGGCTACACCTTC. Encoded protein: CASSFRAIEGYGYTF. This rearrangement joins TRBV5-4 to TRBJ1-2; no clear D gene. Germline V lookup: CDR1 SGHNT, CDR2 YYREEE (reference sequence). V dropped 2 bases and J dropped 4 bases, with 15 bases sitting between them. The CDR3 has 15 amino acids.